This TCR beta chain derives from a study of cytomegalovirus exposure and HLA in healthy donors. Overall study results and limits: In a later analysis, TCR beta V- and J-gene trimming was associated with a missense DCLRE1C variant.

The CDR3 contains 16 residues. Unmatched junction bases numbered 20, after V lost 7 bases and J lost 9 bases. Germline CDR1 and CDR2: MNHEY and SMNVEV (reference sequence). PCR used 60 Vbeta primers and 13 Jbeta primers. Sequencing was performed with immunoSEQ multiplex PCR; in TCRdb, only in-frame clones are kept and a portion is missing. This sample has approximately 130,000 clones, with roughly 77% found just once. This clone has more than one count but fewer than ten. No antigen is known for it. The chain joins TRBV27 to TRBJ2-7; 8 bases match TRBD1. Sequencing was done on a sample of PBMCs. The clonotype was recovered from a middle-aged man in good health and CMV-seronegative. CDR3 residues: CASNPRFGGRGPRQYF. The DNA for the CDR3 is TGTGCCAGCAACCCGCGTTTCGGGGGCAGGGGGCCTAGGCAGTACTTC.